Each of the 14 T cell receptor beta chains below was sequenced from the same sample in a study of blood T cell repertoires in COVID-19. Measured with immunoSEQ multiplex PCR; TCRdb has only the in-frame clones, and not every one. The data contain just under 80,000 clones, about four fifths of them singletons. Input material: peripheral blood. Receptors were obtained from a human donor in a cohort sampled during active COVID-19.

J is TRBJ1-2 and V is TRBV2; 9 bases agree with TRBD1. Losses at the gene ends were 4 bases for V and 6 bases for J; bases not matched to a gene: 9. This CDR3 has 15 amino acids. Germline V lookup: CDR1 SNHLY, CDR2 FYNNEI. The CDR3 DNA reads TGTGCCAGCAGTGCTATCCCGACAGGGGGGGATGGCTACACCTTC. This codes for CASSAIPTGGDGYTF.

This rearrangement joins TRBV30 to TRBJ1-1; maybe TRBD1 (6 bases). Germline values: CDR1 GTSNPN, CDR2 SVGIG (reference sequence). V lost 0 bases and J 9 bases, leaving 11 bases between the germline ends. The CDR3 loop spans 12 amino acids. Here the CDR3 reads CAWSVLDSKAFF. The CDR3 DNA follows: TGTGCCTGGAGTGTACTGGACAGTAAAGCTTTCTTT.

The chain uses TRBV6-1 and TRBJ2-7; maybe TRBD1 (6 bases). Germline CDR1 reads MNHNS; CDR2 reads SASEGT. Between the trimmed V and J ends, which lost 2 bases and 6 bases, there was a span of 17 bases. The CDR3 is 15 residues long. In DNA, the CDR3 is TGTGCCAGCAGTGAACGGACAGCCAGGGCAGGCGAGCAGTACTTC. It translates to CASSERTARAGEQYF.

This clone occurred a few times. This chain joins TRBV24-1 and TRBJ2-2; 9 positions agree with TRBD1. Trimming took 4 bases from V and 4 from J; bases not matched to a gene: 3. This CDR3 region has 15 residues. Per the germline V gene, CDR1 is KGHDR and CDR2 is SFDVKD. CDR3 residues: CATSEATGGTGELFF. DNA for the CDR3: TGTGCCACCAGTGAGGCGACAGGGGGCACCGGGGAGCTGTTTTTT.

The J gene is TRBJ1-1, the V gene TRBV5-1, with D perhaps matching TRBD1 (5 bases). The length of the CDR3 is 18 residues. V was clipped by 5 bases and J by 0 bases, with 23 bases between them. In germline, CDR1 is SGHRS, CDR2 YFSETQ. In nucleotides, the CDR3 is TGCGCCAGCAGTTCGGAGGAGGGGCGAGCCTACATGAACACTGAAGCTTTCTTT. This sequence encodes CASSSEEGRAYMNTEAFF.

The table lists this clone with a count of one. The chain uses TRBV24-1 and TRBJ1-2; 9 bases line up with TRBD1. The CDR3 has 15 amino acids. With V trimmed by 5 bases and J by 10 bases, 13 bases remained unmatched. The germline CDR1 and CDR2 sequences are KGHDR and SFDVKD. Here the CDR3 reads CATSAPTGTGNDYTF. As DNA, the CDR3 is TGTGCCACCAGTGCCCCCACCGGGACAGGGAACGACTACACCTTC.

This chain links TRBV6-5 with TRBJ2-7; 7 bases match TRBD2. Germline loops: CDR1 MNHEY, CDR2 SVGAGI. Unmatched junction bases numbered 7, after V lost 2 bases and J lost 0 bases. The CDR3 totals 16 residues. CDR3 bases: TGTGCCAGCAGTTACGGGTCCGGGGGGTCCTCCTACGAGCAGTACTTC. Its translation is CASSYGSGGSSYEQYF.

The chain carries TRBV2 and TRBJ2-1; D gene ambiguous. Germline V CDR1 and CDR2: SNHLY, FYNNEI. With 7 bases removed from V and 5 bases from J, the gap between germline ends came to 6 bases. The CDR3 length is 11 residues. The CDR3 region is CASKENNEQFF. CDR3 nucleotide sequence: TGTGCCAGCAAAGAGAACAATGAGCAGTTCTTC.

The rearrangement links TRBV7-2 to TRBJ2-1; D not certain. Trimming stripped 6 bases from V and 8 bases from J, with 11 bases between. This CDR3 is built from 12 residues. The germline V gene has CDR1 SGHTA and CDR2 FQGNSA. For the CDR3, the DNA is TGTGCCAGCAGACCTACGTCCTATGAGCAGTTCTTC. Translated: CASRPTSYEQFF.

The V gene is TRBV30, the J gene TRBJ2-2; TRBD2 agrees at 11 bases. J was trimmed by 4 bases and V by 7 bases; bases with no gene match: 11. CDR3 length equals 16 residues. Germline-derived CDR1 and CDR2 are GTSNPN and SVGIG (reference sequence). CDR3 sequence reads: CASEGLAGGLTGELFF. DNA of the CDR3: TGTGCCTCGGAAGGGCTAGCGGGGGGACTCACCGGGGAGCTGTTTTTT.

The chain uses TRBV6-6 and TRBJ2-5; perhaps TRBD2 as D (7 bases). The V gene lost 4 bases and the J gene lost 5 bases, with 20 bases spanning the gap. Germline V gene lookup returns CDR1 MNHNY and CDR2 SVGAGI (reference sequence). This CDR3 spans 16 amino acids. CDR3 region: CASSFSNAGARETQYF. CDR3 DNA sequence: TGTGCCAGCAGTTTTTCGAATGCGGGGGCGAGGGAGACCCAGTACTTC.

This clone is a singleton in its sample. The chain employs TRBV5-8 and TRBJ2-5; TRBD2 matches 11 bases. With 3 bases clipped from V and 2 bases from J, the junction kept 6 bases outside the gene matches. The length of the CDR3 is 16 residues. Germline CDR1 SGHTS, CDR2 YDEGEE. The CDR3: CASSSGASGGQETQYF. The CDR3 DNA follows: TGTGCCAGCAGCTCCGGTGCTAGCGGGGGGCAAGAGACCCAGTACTTC.

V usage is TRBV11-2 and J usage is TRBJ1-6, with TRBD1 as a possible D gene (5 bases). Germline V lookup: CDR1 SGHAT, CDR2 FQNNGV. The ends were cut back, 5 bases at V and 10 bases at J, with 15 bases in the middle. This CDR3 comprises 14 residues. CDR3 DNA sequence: TGTGCCAGCAGCCCCTCTGGGGCAAAATCACCCCTCCACTTT. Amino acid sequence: CASSPSGAKSPLHF. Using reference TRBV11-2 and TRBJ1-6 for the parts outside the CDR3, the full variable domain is EAGVAQSPRYKIIEKRQSVAFWCNPISGHATLYWYQQILGQGPKLLIQFQNNGVVDDSQLPKDRFSAERLKGVDSTLKIQPAKLEDSAVYLCASSPSGAKSPLHFGNGTRLTVT.

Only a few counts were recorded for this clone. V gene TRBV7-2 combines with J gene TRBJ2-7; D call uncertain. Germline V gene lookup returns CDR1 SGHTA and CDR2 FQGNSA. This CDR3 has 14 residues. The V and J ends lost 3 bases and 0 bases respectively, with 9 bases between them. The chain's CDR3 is CASSFPATSYEQYF. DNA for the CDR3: TGTGCCAGCAGCTTTCCAGCGACCTCCTACGAGCAGTACTTC.